This T cell receptor (beta chain) came from a study of blood T cells in healthy people across ages. Alongside a J-beta primer mix, a sample-barcoded 5' primer served in a second PCR lasting 7 to 11 cycles. MiXCR was run by TCRdb on the 5' RACE reads, yielding one entry per CDR3 protein. In the table there are about 1.4 million distinct CDR3 sequences, roughly 59% of which are singletons. The germline V gene has CDR1 SGHRS and CDR2 YFSETQ. This CDR3 has 18 residues. The V end was cut by 2 bases, the J end by 5 bases, with 26 bases between. Specimen: blood. This sequence originates from a man younger than 35 in good health. The chain carries TRBV5-1 and TRBJ2-7; the D gene is possibly TRBD2 (5 bases). CDR3 sequence (DNA): TGCGCCAGCAGCTTCCGGTCGGTTCAAACGATAGAAGCGGACGAGCAGTACTTC. It is translated as CASSFRSVQTIEADEQYF.